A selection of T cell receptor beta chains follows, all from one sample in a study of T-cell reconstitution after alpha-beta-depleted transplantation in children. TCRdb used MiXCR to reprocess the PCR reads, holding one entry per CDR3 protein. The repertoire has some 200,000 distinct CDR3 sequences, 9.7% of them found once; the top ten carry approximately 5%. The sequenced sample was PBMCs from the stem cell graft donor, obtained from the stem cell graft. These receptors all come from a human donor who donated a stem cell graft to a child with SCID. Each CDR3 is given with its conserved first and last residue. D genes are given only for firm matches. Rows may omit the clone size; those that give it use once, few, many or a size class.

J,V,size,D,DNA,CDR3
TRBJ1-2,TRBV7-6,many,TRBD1,TGTGCCAGCAGCCCCGCCGGGACAGGGGGCTTGAACTATGGCTACACCTTC,CASSPAGTGGLNYGYTF
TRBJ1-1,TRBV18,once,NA,TGTGCCAGCTCACCACCAGGGGCTTTGAACACTGAAGCTTTCTTT,CASSPPGALNTEAFF
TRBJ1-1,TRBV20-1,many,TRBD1,TGCAGTGCTAGAGTGGTGACAGGGGACACTGAAGCTTTCTTT,CSARVVTGDTEAFF
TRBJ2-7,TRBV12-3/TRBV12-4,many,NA,TGTGCCAGCACCCCTGGAAGGCGGATGAGGGGCTACGAGCAGTACTTC,CASTPGRRMRGYEQYF
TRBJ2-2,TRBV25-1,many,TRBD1,TGTGCCAGCAGTGAATATCAGACAGGGGACACCGGGGAGCTGTTTTTT,CASSEYQTGDTGELFF
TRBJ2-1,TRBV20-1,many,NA,TGCAGTGCTCCCCCACCGGGGCGAAACAATGAGCAGTTCTTC,CSAPPPGRNNEQFF
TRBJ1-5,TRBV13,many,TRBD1,TGTGCCAGCAGTGAGGGACAGGGGGCCTCTGGTCCTCAGCCCCAGCATTTT,CASSEGQGASGPQPQHF
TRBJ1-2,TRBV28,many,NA,TGTGCCAGCAGTTCAGCGGGACACCTCTATGGCTACACCTTC,CASSSAGHLYGYTF
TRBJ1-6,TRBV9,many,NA,TGTGCCAGCAGCGCGGGGGGGAGCTCCTATAATTCACCCCTCCACTTT,CASSAGGSSYNSPLHF
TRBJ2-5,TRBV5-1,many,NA,TGCGCCAGCAGAGTCCCTTACACGCGCCAAGAGACCCAGTACTTC,CASRVPYTRQETQYF
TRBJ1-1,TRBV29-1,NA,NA,TGCAGCGGTACCCAGGGAAACACTGAAGCTTTCTTT,CSGTQGNTEAFF
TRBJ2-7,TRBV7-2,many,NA,TGTGCCAGCAGCCAGGCAGGGAGCGAGCAGTACTTC,CASSQAGSEQYF
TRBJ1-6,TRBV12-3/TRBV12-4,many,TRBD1,TGTGCCAGCAGTTTATACCAGGGGGATTCACCCCTCCACTTT,CASSLYQGDSPLHF
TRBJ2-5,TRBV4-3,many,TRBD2,TGCGCCAGCAGCCTAGCGGGGGGGGAGGAGACCCAGTACTTC,CASSLAGGEETQYF
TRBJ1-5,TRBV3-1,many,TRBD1,TGTGCCAGCAGCCAAGATCGCGGCGACAGGGTCAGCCAGCCCCAGCATTTT,CASSQDRGDRVSQPQHF
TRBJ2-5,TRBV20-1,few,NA,TGCAGTGCTAGAATCCTACCTCAAGAGACCCAGTACTTC,CSARILPQETQYF
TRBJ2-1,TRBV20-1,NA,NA,TGCAGTGCTTTAAAGGAGAGCTCCTACAATGAGCAGTTCTTC,CSALKESSYNEQFF
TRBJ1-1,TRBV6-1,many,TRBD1,TGTGCCAGCAGTAAAAACTCCGGGACAGGGACTGAAGCTTTCTTT,CASSKNSGTGTEAFF
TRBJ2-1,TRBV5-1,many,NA,TGCGCCAGCAGCTTGCAGGGTGACAATGAGCAGTTCTTC,CASSLQGDNEQFF
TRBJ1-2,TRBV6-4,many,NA,TGTGCCAGCAGTGACTCCTATGGCTACACCTTC,CASSDSYGYTF
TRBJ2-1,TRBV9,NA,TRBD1,TGTGCCAGCAGCCGGACAGGCAGCTCCTACAATGAGCAGTCCTTC,CASSRTGSSYNEQSF
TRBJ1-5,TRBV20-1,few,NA,TGCAGTTTGGGGGCCGGCAATCAGCCCCAGCATTTT,CSLGAGNQPQHF
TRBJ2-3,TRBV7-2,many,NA,TGTGCCAGCAGCTTACGGTACAAAACCCTCACAGATACGCAGTATTTT,CASSLRYKTLTDTQYF
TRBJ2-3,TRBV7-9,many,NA,TGTGCCAGCAGCTCAGCGACGGATACGCAGTATTTT,CASSSATDTQYF
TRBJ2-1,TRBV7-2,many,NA,TGTGCCAGCACCGCGACCGGGGGAGGCTCCTACAATGAGCAGTTCTTC,CASTATGGGSYNEQFF
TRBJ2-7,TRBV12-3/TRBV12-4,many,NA,TGTGCCAGCAGTTACCGCGGTGGCTACGAGCAGTACTTC,CASSYRGGYEQYF
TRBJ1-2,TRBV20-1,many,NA,TGCAGTGCTAGTCAGCCGGGCCTGAACTATGGCTACACCTTC,CSASQPGLNYGYTF
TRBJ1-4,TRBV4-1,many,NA,TGCGCCAGCAGCCAAGGCCTCAGTCCTGAAAAACTGTTTTTT,CASSQGLSPEKLFF
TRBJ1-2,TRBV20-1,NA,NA,TGCAGTGCTAGAGATTGGGCCTCGAGAGGCTATGGCTACACCTTC,CSARDWASRGYGYTF
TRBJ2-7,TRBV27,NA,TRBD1,TGTGCCAGCAGTTTGAACAGGGGTTACGAGCAGTACTTC,CASSLNRGYEQYF
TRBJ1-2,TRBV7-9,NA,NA,TGTGCCAGCAGCCCCCCCGGCGGCGGCTATGGCTACACCTTC,CASSPPGGGYGYTF
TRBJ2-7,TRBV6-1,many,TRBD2,TGTGCCAGTTCCAGCCTCGGGGGGGCCTACGAGCAGTACTTC,CASSSLGGAYEQYF
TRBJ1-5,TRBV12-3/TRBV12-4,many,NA,TGTGCCAGCAGTTGGGGGGACGGCAATCAGCCCCAGCATTTT,CASSWGDGNQPQHF
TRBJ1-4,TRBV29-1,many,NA,TGCAGCGTTGGGTGGCCAACTAATGAAAAACTGTTTTTT,CSVGWPTNEKLFF
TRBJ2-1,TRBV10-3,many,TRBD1,TGTGCCATCAGTGGGGGGGCACAGGGGGCGAACAATGAGCAGTTCTTC,CAISGGAQGANNEQFF
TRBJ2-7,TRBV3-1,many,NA,TGTGCCAGCAGCCCCGCCCAGTCAGGGTGGGCCGACGAGCAGTACTTC,CASSPAQSGWADEQYF
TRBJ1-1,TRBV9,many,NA,TGTGCCAGCAGCCCCCGGCGACCGAACACTGAAGCTTTCTTT,CASSPRRPNTEAFF